This TCR beta chain was captured in a study of blood T cell repertoires in COVID-19. About the research overall: The samples span acute and convalescent COVID-19 from the United States, Italy and Spain. T cells, B-cell-depleted T cells, or PBMCs provided the cDNA or gDNA that served as material.

Per the study methods: Reference gene primer amplification yielded estimated nucleated cell counts. The table came from immunoSEQ multiplex PCR; TCRdb's copy has only in-frame clones and leaves some out. V and J calls and clone size are those listed in that table; D and trimming were worked out from the DNA. This sample has more than 85,000 clones, with approximately 84% found just once. The V and J ends lost 3 bases and 0 bases respectively, with 15 bases between them. This CDR3 spans 16 amino acids. Germline CDR1 reads LGHDT; CDR2 reads YNNKEL (reference sequence). The sequenced sample consisted of peripheral blood. J is TRBJ2-7 and V is TRBV3-1 (or the pseudogene TRBV3-2), with D tentatively TRBD2 (7 bases). The receptor comes from an older woman with acute or convalescent COVID-19. The CDR3 region is CASSQVRAGHSYEQYF. Written as DNA, the CDR3 is TGTGCCAGCAGCCAGGTTCGAGCGGGACACTCCTACGAGCAGTACTTC.